This passage covers 9 T cell receptor beta chains from one sample sequenced in a study of beta chain features in type 1 diabetes. Reverse transcribing all isolated RNA meant expressed TCRB transcripts were sequenced. This table comes from immunoSEQ multiplex PCR, and its TCRdb copy is limited to in-frame clones, with some not included. Here the sample spans about 900,000 clones, roughly a sixth being singletons. The sample taken for sequencing was naive CD4+ T cells from blood. All receptors derive from a woman in her late teens or twenties in good health.

With regard to this clone: A much larger clonotype is one base distant, so this may be a read error. Other nucleotide sequences from this sample produce the same CDR3. This sequence joins TRBV7-2 and TRBJ2-5; D unresolved. Near its end, the DNA agrees better with TRBJ2-7, so the J call may be wrong. This CDR3 has 11 residues. The germline CDR1 and CDR2 sequences are SGHTA and FQGNSA. CDR3 amino acids: CASSSTYEQYF. In nucleotides, the CDR3 is TGTGCCAGCAGCTCCACCTACGAGCAGTACTTC.

This clone was observed a few times. The chain is built from TRBV5-4 and TRBJ2-2; 7 positions agree with TRBD2. Germline V CDR1 and CDR2: SGHNT, YYREEE (reference sequence). The ends lost 1 base at V and 7 bases at J; junction bases unmatched: 7. This CDR3 has 15 amino acids. CDR3 loop: CASSLRDYAGGELFF. Here the CDR3 DNA reads TGTGCCAGCAGCTTGAGGGACTATGCCGGCGGGGAGCTGTTTTTT.

Worth noting for this clone: A junction end diverges from the germline sequence, so it may reflect a read error. This chain uses TRBV7-7 with TRBJ2-2; no clear D. Looked up from germline, CDR1 is SSHAT and CDR2 is FNYEAQ (reference sequence). This CDR3 region has 14 residues. The chain's CDR3 is CASSLDLFAGELFF. In DNA, the CDR3 is TGTGCTAGCAGCTTAGATTTGTTCGCCGGGGAGCTGTTTTTT.

The chain joins TRBV6-1 to TRBJ2-5, with D unclear. V lost 0 bases, J lost 1 base, and 6 bases lay in between. CDR3 length: 14 amino acids. Germline V CDR1 and CDR2: MNHNS, SASEGT. The CDR3, as DNA: TGTGCCAGCAGTGAAGCTGCCAGCCAAGAGACCCAGTACTTC. It encodes CASSEAASQETQYF.

The chain combines TRBV11-2 with TRBJ2-1; 11 bases are a match to TRBD2. Germline V lookup: CDR1 SGHAT, CDR2 FQNNGV. Unmatched junction bases numbered 6, after V lost 5 bases and J lost 6 bases. CDR3 length: 15 amino acids. Here the CDR3 reads CASSPTSGVTNEQFF. In nucleotides, the CDR3 is TGTGCCAGCAGCCCGACTAGCGGGGTTACCAATGAGCAGTTCTTC.

The chain combines TRBV5-8 with TRBJ2-1; 8 bases are a match to TRBD1. This CDR3 has 16 amino acids. Germline CDR1 and CDR2: SGHTS and YDEGEE. The J segment lost 0 bases and the V segment lost 4 bases, leaving 6 bases of the junction unmatched. CDR3 amino acids: CASSLWTGPSYNEQFF. The CDR3, as DNA: TGTGCCAGCAGCCTATGGACAGGGCCCTCCTACAATGAGCAGTTCTTC.

J is TRBJ2-3 and V is TRBV7-2, with D perhaps TRBD2 (7 bases). Deletions cut 1 base from V and 3 bases from J, with 11 bases between. Germline CDR1 and CDR2: SGHTA and FQGNSA. This CDR3 contains 15 residues. CDR3 coding DNA: TGTGCCAGCAGCTTAGGCGAGGGGGGGACAGATACGCAGTATTTT. Translation gives CASSLGEGGTDTQYF.

The chain is built from TRBV27 and TRBJ2-7, with TRBD2 matching over 7 bases. This CDR3 is built from 15 residues. V lost 5 bases to trimming and J lost 3 bases; unmatched junction nucleotides: 10. CDR1 and CDR2 (germline): MNHEY, SMNVEV (reference sequence). CDR3 nucleotides: TGTGCCAGCAGTCTCTCGGGGGGTTGGGGCTACGAGCAGTACTTC. This codes for CASSLSGGWGYEQYF.

About this clone itself: Other DNA variants within this sample encode the same CDR3. The V gene is TRBV19, the J gene TRBJ2-1; perhaps TRBD2 as D (6 bases). The CDR3 totals 14 residues. Germline V gene data show CDR1 as LNHDA and CDR2 as SQIVND (reference sequence). The V end lost 4 bases, the J end lost 0 bases, and 7 bases lay between the germline ends. CDR3 loop: CASSRRDSYNEQFF. The CDR3 DNA is TGTGCCAGTAGTAGGAGGGACTCCTACAATGAGCAGTTCTTC.